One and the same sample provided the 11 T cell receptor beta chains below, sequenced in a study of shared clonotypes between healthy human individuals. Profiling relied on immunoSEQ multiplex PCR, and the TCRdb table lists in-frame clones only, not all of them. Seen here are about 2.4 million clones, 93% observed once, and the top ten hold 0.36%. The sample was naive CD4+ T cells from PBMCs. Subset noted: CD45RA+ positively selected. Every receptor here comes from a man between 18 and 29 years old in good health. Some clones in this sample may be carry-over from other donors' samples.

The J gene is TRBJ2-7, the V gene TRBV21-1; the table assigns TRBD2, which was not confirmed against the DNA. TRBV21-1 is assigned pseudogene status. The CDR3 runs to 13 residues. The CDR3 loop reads CASSPSPSYEQYF. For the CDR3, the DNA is TGTGCCAGCAGCCCCAGTCCTAGCTACGAGCAGTACTTC.

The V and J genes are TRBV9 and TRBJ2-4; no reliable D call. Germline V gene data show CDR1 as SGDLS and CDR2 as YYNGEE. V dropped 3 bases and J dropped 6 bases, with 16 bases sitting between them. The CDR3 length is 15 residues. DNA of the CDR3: TGTGCCAGCAGCGAAGGATGGAGCTACGGAAACATTCAGTACTTC. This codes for CASSEGWSYGNIQYF.

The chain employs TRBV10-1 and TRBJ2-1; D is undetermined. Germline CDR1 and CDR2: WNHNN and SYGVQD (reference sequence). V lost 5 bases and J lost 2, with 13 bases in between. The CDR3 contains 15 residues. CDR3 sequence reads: CASSPTRSTYNEQFF. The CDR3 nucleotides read TGCGCCAGCAGTCCGACAAGGTCCACCTACAATGAGCAGTTCTTC.

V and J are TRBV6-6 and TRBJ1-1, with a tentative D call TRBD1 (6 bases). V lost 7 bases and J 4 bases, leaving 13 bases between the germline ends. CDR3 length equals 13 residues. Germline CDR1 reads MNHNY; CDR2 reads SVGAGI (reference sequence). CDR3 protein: CASTRGGPTEAFF. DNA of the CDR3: TGTGCCAGCACCCGGGGGGGCCCCACTGAAGCTTTCTTT.

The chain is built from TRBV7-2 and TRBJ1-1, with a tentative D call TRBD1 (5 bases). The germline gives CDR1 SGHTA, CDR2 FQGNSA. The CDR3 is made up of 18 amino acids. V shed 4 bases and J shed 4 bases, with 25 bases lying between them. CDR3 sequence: CASSSVPGGRGGGTEAFF. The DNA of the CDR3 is TGTGCCAGCAGCTCCGTCCCCGGGGGTAGGGGCGGGGGCACTGAAGCTTTCTTT.

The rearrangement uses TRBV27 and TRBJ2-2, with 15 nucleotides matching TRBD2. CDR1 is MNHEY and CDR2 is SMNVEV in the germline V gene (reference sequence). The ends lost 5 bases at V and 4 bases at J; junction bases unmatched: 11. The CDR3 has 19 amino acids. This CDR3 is CASSPSGGLAGGSTGELFF. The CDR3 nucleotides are TGTGCCAGCAGTCCCTCGGGGGGACTAGCGGGGGGAAGCACCGGGGAGCTGTTTTTT.

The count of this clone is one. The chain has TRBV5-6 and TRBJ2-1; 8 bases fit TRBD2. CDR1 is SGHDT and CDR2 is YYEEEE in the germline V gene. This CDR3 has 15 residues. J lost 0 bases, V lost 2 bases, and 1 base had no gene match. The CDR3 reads CASSFRGGSYNEQFF. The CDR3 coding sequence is TGTGCCAGCAGCTTTCGGGGGGGCTCCTACAATGAGCAGTTCTTC.

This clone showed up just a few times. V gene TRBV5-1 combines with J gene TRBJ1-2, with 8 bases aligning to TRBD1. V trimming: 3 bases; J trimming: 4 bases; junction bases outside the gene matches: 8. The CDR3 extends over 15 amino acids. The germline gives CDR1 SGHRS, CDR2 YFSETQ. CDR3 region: CASSYRDRKVYGYTF. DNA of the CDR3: TGCGCCAGCAGCTACCGGGACAGGAAAGTCTATGGCTACACCTTC.

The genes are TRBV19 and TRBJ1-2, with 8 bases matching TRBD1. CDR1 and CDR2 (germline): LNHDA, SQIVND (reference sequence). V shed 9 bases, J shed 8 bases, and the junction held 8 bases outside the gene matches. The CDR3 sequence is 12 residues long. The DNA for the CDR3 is TGTGCCAGCGGCCGGGACAGGCAAGGCTACACCTTC. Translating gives CASGRDRQGYTF.

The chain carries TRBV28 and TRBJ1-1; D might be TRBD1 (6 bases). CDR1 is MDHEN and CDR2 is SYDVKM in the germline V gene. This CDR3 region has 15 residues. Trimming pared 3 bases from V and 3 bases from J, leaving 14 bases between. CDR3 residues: CASSFSGGRDTEAFF. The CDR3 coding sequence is TGTGCCAGCAGTTTTTCGGGGGGCCGGGACACTGAAGCTTTCTTT. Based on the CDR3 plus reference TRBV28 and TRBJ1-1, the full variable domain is DVKVTQSSRYLVKRTGEKVFLECVQDMDHENMFWYRQDPGLGLRLIYFSYDVKMKEKGDIPEGYSVSREKKERFSLILESASTNQTSMYLCASSFSGGRDTEAFFGQGTRLTVV.

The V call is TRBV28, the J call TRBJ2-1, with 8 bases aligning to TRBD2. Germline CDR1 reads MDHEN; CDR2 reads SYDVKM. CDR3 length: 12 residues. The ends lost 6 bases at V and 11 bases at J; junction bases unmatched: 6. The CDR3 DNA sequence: TGTGCCAGCAGCCGGGGGGGGACCCAGCAGTTCTTC. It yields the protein CASSRGGTQQFF.